This entry lists 2 T cell receptor beta chains sequenced from one sample in a study of shared clonotypes between healthy human individuals. Repertoires were generated with immunoSEQ multiplex PCR, while TCRdb's copy carries only in-frame clones and drops some. The sample holds about 1.4 million clones; about 96% are singletons and the top ten take approximately 1.1%. The sample was naive CD4+ T cells sorted from blood. Subset in this sample: CD45RA+ positively selected. The receptor source for this set is a man aged 30 to 39 in good health.

The chain employs TRBV28 and TRBJ1-5; tentative D call: TRBD1 (6 bases). The germline V and J ends were trimmed by 7 bases and 1 base, with 14 bases remaining between them. This CDR3 spans 15 amino acids. Germline assignment: CDR1 MDHEN and CDR2 SYDVKM. Here the CDR3 DNA reads TGTGCCAGCACCCTCCCCGGGACAAGCAATCAGCCCCAGCATTTT. It translates to CASTLPGTSNQPQHF.

This rearrangement joins TRBV18 to TRBJ2-2; D not certain. CDR1 is KGHSH and CDR2 is LQKENI in the germline V gene. The CDR3 runs to 16 residues. With 4 bases removed from V and 1 base from J, the gap between germline ends came to 13 bases. CDR3 protein: CASSRTPEVNTGELFF. DNA for the CDR3: TGTGCCAGCTCACGAACTCCTGAGGTGAACACCGGGGAGCTGTTTTTT.